This is a list of T cell receptor beta chains from one sample in a study of blood T cell repertoires in COVID-19. The table came from immunoSEQ multiplex PCR; TCRdb's copy has only in-frame clones and leaves some out. In the table there are about 100,000 clones, around 73% of which are singletons. Sequenced: peripheral blood. Receptors were obtained from a man in his fifties or sixties with active or convalescent COVID-19. Each CDR3 is given with its conserved first and last residue. A D gene is named only where the DNA matches it firmly. Clone size is shown for a subset of rows, as once, few, many or a class of expanded clone.

TRBV3-1/TRBV3-2,TRBJ2-2,15,NA,NA,CASSGVGGTAGELFF,TGTGCCAGCAGCGGTGTGGGCGGGACCGCCGGGGAGCTGTTTTTT
TRBV6-5,TRBJ2-7,15,TRBD1,NA,CASSPRDSLTYEQYF,TGTGCCAGCAGCCCCCGGGACAGCCTCACCTACGAGCAGTACTTC
TRBV7-9,TRBJ2-1,12,NA,few,CASRYLEDEQFF,TGTGCCAGCAGATATTTGGAGGATGAGCAGTTCTTC
TRBV10-3,TRBJ2-1,13,NA,NA,CAISEFGGNEQFF,TGTGCCATCAGTGAGTTCGGGGGTAATGAGCAGTTCTTC
TRBV30,TRBJ2-1,15,NA,once,CAWSATGTYYNEQFF,TGTGCCTGGAGTGCCACGGGGACTTACTACAATGAGCAGTTCTTC
TRBV2,TRBJ2-7,14,TRBD1,NA,CASRMDRGSYEQYF,TGTGCCAGCAGGATGGACAGGGGGTCCTACGAGCAGTACTTC
TRBV5-6,TRBJ1-3,15,NA,NA,CASSFPWESGNTIYF,TGTGCCAGCAGCTTCCCGTGGGAGTCTGGAAACACCATATATTTT
TRBV7-2,TRBJ2-5,17,NA,NA,CASSGGPLAGIGETQYF,TGTGCCAGCAGCGGGGGACCTCTTGCGGGAATAGGAGAGACCCAGTACTTC
TRBV27,TRBJ2-5,17,TRBD2,NA,CASSSPGLAGVQETQYF,TGTGCCAGCAGTTCTCCAGGACTAGCGGGAGTCCAAGAGACCCAGTACTTC
TRBV25-1,TRBJ1-6,13,TRBD1,NA,CASGGQGVSPLHF,TGTGCCAGTGGGGGACAGGGAGTTTCACCCCTCCACTTT
TRBV11-2,TRBJ2-1,16,TRBD2,once,CASSRDLAGGWGEQFF,TGTGCCAGCAGCCGCGACCTAGCGGGGGGGTGGGGTGAGCAGTTCTTC
TRBV6-5,TRBJ1-4,14,TRBD1,NA,CASSLDRVNEKLFF,TGTGCCAGCAGTCTGGACAGGGTCAATGAAAAACTGTTTTTT
TRBV28,TRBJ1-5,12,NA,NA,CASSSRQVPQHF,TGTGCCAGCAGTTCTAGACAGGTTCCCCAGCATTTT
TRBV5-1,TRBJ2-1,14,NA,NA,CASSLVSSSNEQFF,TGCGCCAGCAGCTTGGTCTCTAGCAGCAATGAGCAGTTCTTC
TRBV19,TRBJ1-4,15,NA,NA,CASRTGTTFNEKLFF,TGTGCCAGTAGAACCGGGACAACTTTTAATGAAAAACTGTTTTTT
TRBV25-1,TRBJ1-2,15,NA,NA,CASSPHTGIPYGYTF,TGTGCCAGCAGTCCCCATACCGGGATTCCATATGGCTACACCTTC
TRBV3-1/TRBV3-2,TRBJ1-5,14,TRBD1,NA,CASSRGTGDQPQHF,TGTGCCAGCAGCCGAGGGACAGGGGATCAGCCCCAGCATTTT
TRBV30,TRBJ1-4,15,TRBD1,NA,CAWSTGQGAYEKLFF,TGTGCCTGGAGTACGGGACAGGGGGCTTATGAAAAACTGTTTTTT
TRBV27,TRBJ2-1,15,TRBD2,NA,CASSLGSGSINEQFF,TGTGCCAGCAGTTTAGGTAGCGGGAGTATCAATGAGCAGTTCTTC
TRBV25-1,TRBJ1-2,13,TRBD1,NA,CASSPITGGGYTF,TGTGCCAGCAGTCCAATCACAGGGGGTGGCTACACCTTC
TRBV7-2,TRBJ1-2,15,NA,NA,CASSLPSTGNYGYTF,TGTGCCAGCAGCTTACCTTCGACAGGAAACTATGGCTACACCTTC
TRBV2,TRBJ1-5,14,TRBD1,once,CASSATGGNQPQHF,TGTGCCAGCAGCGCGACAGGGGGCAATCAGCCCCAGCATTTT
TRBV12-3/TRBV12-4,TRBJ1-1,12,TRBD1,NA,CASRLTRGPAFF,TGTGCCAGCAGGCTGACTAGGGGGCCGGCTTTCTTT
TRBV7-8,TRBJ1-2,16,TRBD1,once,CASSFSPEGGYYGYTF,TGTGCCAGCAGCTTCTCCCCCGAAGGGGGCTACTATGGCTACACCTTC
TRBV5-8,TRBJ2-3,12,TRBD1,NA,CASSRDRTTQYF,TGTGCCAGCAGCCGGGACAGGACTACGCAGTATTTT
TRBV9,TRBJ2-1,15,TRBD2,NA,CASSVAGGPYNEQFF,TGTGCCAGCAGCGTAGCGGGGGGTCCCTACAATGAGCAGTTCTTC
TRBV5-1,TRBJ2-5,14,NA,NA,CASSLGQEGKTQYF,TGCGCCAGCAGCCTCGGACAGGAGGGGAAGACCCAGTACTTC
TRBV28,TRBJ2-1,15,TRBD1,NA,CASSNRGESYNEQFF,TGTGCCAGCAGTAACAGGGGAGAGTCCTACAATGAGCAGTTCTTC
TRBV10-3,TRBJ2-7,13,NA,few,CAISEFGSYEQYF,TGTGCCATCAGTGAATTCGGTTCCTACGAGCAGTACTTC
TRBV24-1,TRBJ2-1,14,NA,NA,CATSTPGVDNEQFF,TGTGCCACCAGTACGCCAGGGGTGGACAATGAGCAGTTCTTC
TRBV6-5,TRBJ1-1,14,NA,NA,CASRPAGGNTEAFF,TGTGCCAGCAGACCCGCGGGGGGGAACACTGAAGCTTTCTTT
TRBV4-1,TRBJ2-5,15,NA,NA,CASSQGRPGTGRQYF,TGCGCCAGCAGCCAAGGGAGACCCGGGACTGGTCGCCAGTACTTC
TRBV19,TRBJ1-2,14,NA,NA,CASSNRQGIYGYTF,TGTGCCAGTAGTAACAGGCAGGGAATCTATGGCTACACCTTC
TRBV27,TRBJ1-4,16,NA,NA,CASSLLRGQRNEKLFF,TGTGCCAGCAGTTTATTGAGAGGGCAGAGGAATGAAAAACTGTTTTTT
TRBV3-1/TRBV3-2,TRBJ2-3,12,NA,NA,CASSQTQATQYF,TGTGCCAGCAGCCAAACGCAAGCAACGCAGTATTTT
TRBV27,TRBJ2-3,15,NA,NA,CASSLSDTSTDTQYF,TGTGCCAGCAGTTTATCAGATACTAGCACAGATACGCAGTATTTT
TRBV19,TRBJ1-2,13,TRBD1,NA,CASSTGTGDGYTF,TGTGCCAGTAGTACCGGGACAGGGGATGGCTACACCTTC
TRBV9,TRBJ2-3,16,TRBD2,NA,CASSLSSGRARDTQYF,TGTGCCAGCAGCCTAAGCAGCGGGAGGGCTAGAGATACGCAGTATTTT
TRBV28,TRBJ2-1,13,NA,NA,CASSSKNYNEQFF,TGTGCCAGCAGTTCTAAGAACTACAATGAGCAGTTCTTC
TRBV6-5,TRBJ2-5,14,NA,NA,CATQNKGEGETQYF,TGTGCCACCCAGAATAAGGGGGAAGGAGAGACCCAGTACTTC
TRBV27,TRBJ1-2,13,TRBD1,NA,CASSTTGGYGYTF,TGTGCCAGCAGTACGACAGGGGGCTATGGCTACACCTTC
TRBV19,TRBJ2-1,13,NA,NA,CASSITQNNEQFF,TGTGCCAGTAGTATCACCCAGAACAATGAGCAGTTCTTC
TRBV5-1,TRBJ2-1,14,TRBD1,few,CASKTGESYNEQFF,TGCGCCAGCAAAACAGGGGAAAGCTACAATGAGCAGTTCTTC
TRBV7-8,TRBJ2-3,21,NA,NA,CASSLTLWGGGVEGLTDTQYF,TGTGCCAGCAGCTTAACGTTATGGGGAGGGGGAGTTGAGGGTCTCACAGATACGCAGTATTTT
TRBV6-4,TRBJ2-1,13,TRBD2,NA,CAAPGLADNEQFF,TGTGCCGCCCCGGGACTAGCGGACAATGAGCAGTTCTTC
TRBV7-8,TRBJ1-5,18,NA,NA,CASSLARGVAVANQPQHF,TGTGCCAGCAGCTTAGCGCGGGGTGTCGCCGTCGCCAATCAGCCCCAGCATTTT
TRBV18,TRBJ1-1,14,NA,NA,CASSPLGGNTEAFF,TGTGCCAGCTCACCTTTGGGAGGGAACACTGAAGCTTTCTTT
TRBV28,TRBJ1-5,16,TRBD1,NA,CASSQDRGGSNQPQHF,TGTGCCAGCAGCCAAGACAGGGGCGGTAGCAATCAGCCCCAGCATTTT